This TCR beta chain was identified during a study of regulatory T cells in long-lasting Graves disease. The sample's time point: newly diagnosed GD, antithyroid drugs for less than 3 months. The TCR library was prepared using RNA isolated from PBMCs. V lost 5 bases and J 4 bases, leaving 8 bases between the germline ends. The CDR3 totals 11 residues. Germline CDR1 is DFQATT and CDR2 is SNEGSKA (reference sequence). Library construction for TCR beta used iRepertoire HTBI primers and Arm-PCR of CDR3 regions. Using its own MiXCR run on the multiplex PCR reads, TCRdb lists one record per CDR3 protein. The sample shows a few hundred thousand distinct CDR3 sequences, around 16% of them seen only once.

This chain uses TRBV20-1 with TRBJ1-1; D gene ambiguous. The sequenced sample was peripheral blood mononuclear cells (PBMCs), obtained at new diagnosis, from a patient treated with antithyroid drugs. This receptor was obtained from a female donor with Graves disease. The CDR3 reads CSAVDFTEAFF. The CDR3 bases are TGCAGTGCTGTGGACTTCACTGAAGCTTTCTTT.